A single sample is the source of the 30 T cell receptor beta chains below, sequenced in a study of beta chain features in type 1 diabetes. Expressed TCRB transcripts got sequenced, as all isolated RNA was reverse transcribed. Using immunoSEQ multiplex PCR, the repertoire was profiled, and TCRdb retains in-frame clones only, with some absent. The sample contains some 220,000 clones, about a tenth of which appear only once. Sequencing was done on a sample of central memory CD4+ T cells from blood. The source is a man between 18 and 35 years old in good health.

This clone has a handful of counts. The rearrangement links TRBV30 to TRBJ2-3; the match to TRBD2 covers 8 bases. V shed 3 bases and J 0 bases; nucleotides not matched to a gene: 2. Germline-derived CDR1 and CDR2 are GTSNPN and SVGIG (reference sequence). The CDR3 extends over 14 amino acids. The CDR3 nucleotides read TGTGCCTGGAGACTAGCGGCTAGCACAGATACGCAGTATTTT. Its protein is CAWRLAASTDTQYF.

This chain joins TRBV20-1 and TRBJ2-1; D not resolved. V was trimmed by 6 bases and J by 9 bases, leaving 9 bases between them. Germline loops: CDR1 DFQATT, CDR2 SNEGSKA (reference sequence). The CDR3 sequence is 10 residues long. Written as DNA, the CDR3 is TGCAGTGCCGTCCTCAGTGAGCAGTTCTTC. It encodes CSAVLSEQFF.

This clone was found a few times. V is TRBV4-3 and J is TRBJ2-3, with D unclear. This CDR3 has 15 residues. V dropped 3 bases and J dropped 5 bases, with 15 bases sitting between them. Per the germline V gene, CDR1 is LGHNA and CDR2 is YSLEER. The CDR3 loop reads CASSQTAGRIDTQYF. CDR3 nucleotides: TGCGCCAGCAGCCAGACGGCAGGAAGAATAGATACGCAGTATTTT.

This clone was found many times. V gene TRBV10-3 combines with J gene TRBJ2-1; 8 nucleotides line up with TRBD1. CDR1 is ENHRY and CDR2 is SYGVKD in the germline V gene. CDR3 length equals 12 residues. V lost 6 bases, J lost 8 bases, and 3 bases stayed unmatched. CDR3 sequence reads: CAISSTGDEQFF. In DNA form, the CDR3 reads TGTGCCATCAGCTCGACAGGGGATGAGCAGTTCTTC.

This clone was found a few times. V usage is TRBV18 and J usage is TRBJ1-2, with 8 bases lining up with TRBD1. The CDR3 is made up of 12 amino acids. Germline V lookup: CDR1 KGHSH, CDR2 LQKENI. The J segment lost 6 bases and the V segment lost 5 bases, leaving 2 bases of the junction unmatched. The CDR3 protein is CASSGQGDGYTF. As DNA, the CDR3 is TGTGCCAGCTCAGGACAGGGAGATGGCTACACCTTC.

The chain has TRBV6-6 and TRBJ2-1; 8 nucleotides agree with TRBD1. The CDR3 totals 13 residues. Germline V lookup: CDR1 MNHNY, CDR2 SVGAGI (reference sequence). The junction had 5 bases not matched to a gene; V was cut back by 10 bases and J by 3 bases. CDR3 in amino acids: CATRTGGYNEQFF. The CDR3 nucleotides are TGTGCCACCCGTACAGGGGGCTACAATGAGCAGTTCTTC.

This rearrangement joins TRBV7-6 to TRBJ2-1; 8 bases are a match to TRBD2. Germline assignment: CDR1 SGHVS and CDR2 FNYEAQ. The CDR3 is made up of 15 amino acids. The trim removed 1 base at V and 5 bases at J, leaving 4 bases unmatched. This chain's CDR3 is CASSLVAAGDNEQFF. For the CDR3, the DNA is TGTGCCAGCAGCTTAGTTGCAGCGGGAGACAATGAGCAGTTCTTC.

V usage is TRBV10-1 and J usage is TRBJ2-3, with 14 positions matching TRBD2. The CDR3 contains 17 residues. Germline CDR1 reads WNHNN; CDR2 reads SYGVQD (reference sequence). Trimming cost V 4 bases and J 4 bases; bases outside gene matches: 7. The CDR3 DNA is TGCGCCAGCAGTGGCCGACTAGCGGGAGGGCCGCCAGATACGCAGTATTTT. This sequence encodes CASSGRLAGGPPDTQYF.

This clone was counted between two and nine times. V gene TRBV6-5 combines with J gene TRBJ2-1; 9 nucleotides match TRBD2. The CDR3 has 15 amino acids. CDR1 and CDR2 (germline): MNHEY, SVGAGI. V lost 6 bases, J lost 4 bases, and 7 bases stayed unmatched. CDR3 in DNA: TGTGCCAGCAGACCGGGACTAGCAAGATACAATGAGCAGTTCTTC. Residues: CASRPGLARYNEQFF.

The rearrangement joins TRBV2 to TRBJ2-7; no reliable D call. This CDR3 has 13 residues. Trimming cost V 5 bases and J 0 bases, with 8 bases left between them. Germline assignment: CDR1 SNHLY and CDR2 FYNNEI. The CDR3 sequence is CASSPEISYEQYF. The CDR3 nucleotides read TGTGCCAGCAGTCCCGAAATCTCCTACGAGCAGTACTTC.

This clone was found once. A read error is possible here, since a much larger clone lies one base away. The chain has TRBV4-3 and TRBJ2-2; 8 bases align to TRBD2. Germline V gene sequence: CDR1 LGHNA, CDR2 YSLEER. This CDR3 comprises 16 residues. For the CDR3, the DNA is TGCGCCTGCAGCCAAGATGCGGGAGGTGGCACCGGGGAGCTGTTTTTT. Translating it yields CACSQDAGGGTGELFF.

The chain recombines TRBV9 with TRBJ2-1, with 13 bases aligning to TRBD2. This CDR3 is 15 amino acids long. From germline, CDR1 is SGDLS and CDR2 YYNGEE. After removal of 0 bases from V and 9 bases from J, the junction contained 3 bases not matched to a gene. CDR3 in DNA: TGTGCCAGCAGCGTAGCGGGACTAGCGGGAATTGAGCAGTTCTTC. Encoded protein: CASSVAGLAGIEQFF.

The rearrangement joins TRBV18 to TRBJ2-2; no firm D call. CDR3 size: 15 residues. In germline, CDR1 is KGHSH, CDR2 LQKENI. The V and J ends lost 6 bases and 3 bases respectively, with 14 bases between them. CDR3 in amino acids: CASSRNGVDTGELFF. The DNA for the CDR3 is TGTGCCAGCTCTCGCAATGGCGTAGACACCGGGGAGCTGTTTTTT.

This clone was seen more than once but under ten times. This chain uses TRBV28 with TRBJ2-3; possible D gene TRBD1, 6 bases. Germline values: CDR1 MDHEN, CDR2 SYDVKM. CDR3 size: 12 residues. V lost 4 bases and J 7 bases, leaving 9 bases between the germline ends. The DNA of the CDR3 is TGTGCCAGCAGTTATCAGGGGTATACGCAGTATTTT. Its translation is CASSYQGYTQYF.

This clone was detected a few times. The rearrangement links TRBV4-3 to TRBJ2-3; D possibly matches TRBD1 or TRBD2 (6 bases each). The V and J ends lost 3 bases and 3 bases respectively, with 13 bases between them. CDR1 and CDR2 (germline): LGHNA, YSLEER. The CDR3 consists of 15 residues. The CDR3 loop is CASSHGGRLTDTQYF. For the CDR3, the DNA is TGCGCCAGCAGCCACGGGGGCAGGTTGACAGATACGCAGTATTTT.

This clone was picked up a small number of times. The rearrangement joins TRBV6-5 to TRBJ2-7; D gene uncertain. Germline CDR1 reads MNHEY; CDR2 reads SVGAGI. Trimming removed 2 bases at V and 3 bases at J, with 14 bases between. The length of the CDR3 is 15 residues. The CDR3 sequence: CASSYRARTGYEQYF. The CDR3 nucleotides are TGTGCCAGCAGTTACCGGGCTAGGACCGGCTACGAGCAGTACTTC.

The chain has TRBV28 and TRBJ2-2; weak D call: TRBD2 (5 bases). V was pared by 7 bases and J by 2 bases, with 14 bases between. CDR1 is MDHEN, CDR2 SYDVKM, per germline. This CDR3 comprises 15 residues. CDR3 residues: CASKAADGNTGELFF. CDR3 DNA sequence: TGTGCCAGCAAAGCGGCGGACGGTAACACCGGGGAGCTGTTTTTT.

This chain connects TRBV10-3 to TRBJ2-5, with 8 bases that match TRBD2. The CDR3 runs to 16 residues. Germline V lookup: CDR1 ENHRY, CDR2 SYGVKD. V lost 0 bases, J lost 5 bases, and 8 bases stayed unmatched. This chain's CDR3 is CAISESGAGARETQYF. CDR3 in DNA: TGTGCCATCAGTGAGTCGGGAGCGGGAGCAAGGGAGACCCAGTACTTC.

This clone showed up many times. Other DNA sequences within the sample encode an identical CDR3. V gene TRBV18 combines with J gene TRBJ2-1; unclear D gene. CDR1 and CDR2 (germline): KGHSH, LQKENI. V was cut by 4 bases and J by 0 bases, with 4 bases left in between. The CDR3 runs to 13 residues. CDR3 loop: CASSLGSYNEQFF. CDR3 bases: TGTGCCAGCTCACTAGGCTCCTACAATGAGCAGTTCTTC.

This clone was counted between two and nine times. This chain uses TRBV19 with TRBJ2-1; a weak D match, TRBD2 (6 bases). V was cut by 6 bases and J by 8 bases, with 14 bases left in between. The germline CDR1 and CDR2 sequences are LNHDA and SQIVND (reference sequence). CDR3 size: 13 residues. The CDR3 sequence: CASRTRPGDEQFF. For the CDR3, the DNA is TGTGCCAGTAGGACTAGGCCGGGGGATGAGCAGTTCTTC. Full variable domain (rest looked up from reference TRBV19 and TRBJ2-1): DGGITQSPKYLFRKEGQNVTLSCEQNLNHDAMYWYRQDPGQGLRLIYYSQIVNDFQKGDIAEGYSVSREKKESFPLTVTSAQKNPTAFYLCASRTRPGDEQFFGPGTRLTVL.

The table lists this clone with a few counts. The chain is built from TRBV27 and TRBJ2-1; 7 nucleotides match TRBD1. The length of the CDR3 is 11 residues. The germline V gene has CDR1 MNHEY and CDR2 SMNVEV (reference sequence). Trimming cost V 5 bases and J 10 bases; bases outside gene matches: 2. The CDR3 region is CASSPGQEQFF. The DNA of the CDR3 is TGTGCCAGCAGTCCGGGACAGGAGCAGTTCTTC.

This clone has only a few counts. The likely explanation is a read error, given a far larger clone one base away. The chain joins TRBV30 to TRBJ2-1; no reliable D call. Germline CDR1 is GTSNPN and CDR2 is SVGIG (reference sequence). The length of the CDR3 is 11 residues. Trimming cost V 7 bases and J 5 bases, with 9 bases left between them. The CDR3 reads CASRWDNEQFF. CDR3 DNA sequence: TGTGCCTCTCGATGGGACAATGAGCAGTTCTTC. Variable domain in full (rest from reference TRBV30 and TRBJ2-1): SQTIHQWPATLVQPVGSPLSLECTVEGTSNPNLYWYRQAAGRGLQLLFYSVGIGQISSEVPQNLSASRPQDRQFILSSKKLLLSDSGFYLCASRWDNEQFFGPGTRLTVL.

This clone was recorded a few times. The chain carries TRBV19 and TRBJ1-1, with D tentatively TRBD1 (5 bases). V was trimmed by 5 bases and J by 0 bases, leaving 10 bases between them. CDR3 length: 14 amino acids. Germline loops: CDR1 LNHDA, CDR2 SQIVND (reference sequence). Written as DNA, the CDR3 is TGTGCCAGTAGTGCACGGACACTGAACACTGAAGCTTTCTTT. It codes for CASSARTLNTEAFF.

The chain couples TRBV5-5 to TRBJ1-4; D is ambiguous. Deletions cut 4 bases from V and 4 bases from J, with 11 bases between. Germline values: CDR1 SGHKS, CDR2 YYEKEE (reference sequence). CDR3 length equals 14 residues. CDR3 bases: TGTGCCAGCAGCGAGTTGGGGAATAATGAAAAACTGTTTTTT. Its protein is CASSELGNNEKLFF.

This clone was observed a handful of times. This chain uses TRBV7-2 with TRBJ2-1, with 10 bases that match TRBD2. Germline V gene data show CDR1 as SGHTA and CDR2 as FQGNSA. J was trimmed by 6 bases and V by 5 bases; bases with no gene match: 10. The CDR3 covers 16 residues. The CDR3 loop is CASSPGAGGPPNEQFF. The DNA for the CDR3 is TGTGCCAGCAGCCCGGGAGCGGGAGGGCCCCCCAATGAGCAGTTCTTC.

This clone was counted between two and nine times. The chain is built from TRBV9 and TRBJ1-2; a possible D gene is TRBD1 (5 bases). This CDR3 has 15 residues. Germline-derived CDR1 and CDR2 are SGDLS and YYNGEE. V was pared by 2 bases and J by 8 bases, with 19 bases between. CDR3 sequence reads: CASSVKRDGLVGYTF. The CDR3 DNA reads as TGTGCCAGCAGCGTGAAGAGGGACGGGCTAGTGGGCTACACCTTC.

This clone was counted only a few times. V and J are TRBV12-2 and TRBJ2-1; TRBD2, the table's D call, was not compared with the DNA. TRBV12-2 is given as a pseudogene. This CDR3 region has 16 residues. The CDR3 region is CASRLERRSSYNEQFF. CDR3 bases: TGTGCAAGTCGCTTAGAGAGGAGGAGCTCCTACAATGAGCAGTTCTTC.

The chain uses TRBV27 and TRBJ2-1; the D gene is possibly TRBD2 (5 bases). Germline V gives CDR1 MNHEY, CDR2 SMNVEV (reference sequence). The CDR3 is made up of 13 amino acids. Trimming took off 3 bases at V and 9 bases at J, with 12 bases between the two ends. The CDR3 DNA is TGTGCCAGCAGTTTGCTAGCTACCGGTGAGCAGTTCTTC. It encodes CASSLLATGEQFF.

The CDR3: CASSLDLRGTEAFF. The CDR3 nucleotides are TGTGCCAGCAGCTTAGACCTCCGGGGGACTGAAGCTTTCTTT. The chain recombines TRBV7-2 with TRBJ1-1, with D maybe TRBD1 (5 bases). The germline V gene has CDR1 SGHTA and CDR2 FQGNSA. The V end lost 1 base, the J end lost 5 bases, and 11 bases lay between the germline ends. CDR3 length: 14 residues.

This chain connects TRBV7-9 to TRBJ2-4; 8 positions match TRBD2. This CDR3 region has 18 residues. The junction had 13 bases not matched to a gene; V was cut back by 5 bases and J by 1 base. Per the germline V gene, CDR1 is SEHNR and CDR2 is FQNEAQ (reference sequence). The CDR3 DNA reads as TGTGCCAGCAGCCCTTTCTCGGGAGGGGGTATGGCCAAAAACATTCAGTACTTC. Amino acid sequence: CASSPFSGGGMAKNIQYF.